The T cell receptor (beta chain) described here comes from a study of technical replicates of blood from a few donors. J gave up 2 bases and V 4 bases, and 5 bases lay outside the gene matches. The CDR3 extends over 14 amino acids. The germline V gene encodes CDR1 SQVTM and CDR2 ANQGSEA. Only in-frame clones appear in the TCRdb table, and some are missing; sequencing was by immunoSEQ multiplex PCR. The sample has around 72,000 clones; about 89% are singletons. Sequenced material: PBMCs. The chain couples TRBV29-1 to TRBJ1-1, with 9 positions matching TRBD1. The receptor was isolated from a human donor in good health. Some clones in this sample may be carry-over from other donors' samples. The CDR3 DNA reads TGCAGCGTTGGAGGACAGGGGCTAAACACTGAAGCTTTCTTT. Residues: CSVGGQGLNTEAFF.